The present T cell receptor beta chain was sequenced within a study of blood T cell repertoires in COVID-19 (dated by TCRdb to the early 2020s). Some background on the complete study: The collaborator samples originated in the United States, Italy and Spain and spanned the acute and convalescent phases of COVID-19. The prospective study material was composed of cDNA or gDNA derived from T cells, B-cell-depleted T cells, or PBMCs. Subjects who had been exposed to COVID-19, were actively infected with it, or had recovered from it provided the deeply sampled blood TCRbeta repertoires that made up the dataset. The repertoires were made available in a free public database intended to serve as a resource for research on the immune response to SARS-CoV-2. Nearly every sample came with metadata listing a de-identified subject ID, COVID-19 status, age in years and sex. Where available, HLA class I and class II types were obtained from metadata supplied by the sample provider rather than from assay-based typing. Samples came from the ongoing ImmuneRACE study (first 160 participants) plus 1,254 subjects from 6 global collaborators. What the study reported, not specific to this receptor: The quantity of clinical and demographic metadata differed by source and by participant and was supplied without curation.

On this clone: Its target antigen remains unknown. No base qualities exist here, and no much larger clone lies one base off it.

Collaborating institutions collected whole blood in K2EDTA tubes following their own protocols. Collaborator samples were shipped for TCRbeta analysis as frozen whole blood, isolated PBMCs, or DNA extracted from either sample type. The CDR3, cysteine through phenylalanine, is 17 amino acids long. The read is trimmed to its CDR3 DNA, 51 bases read in frame from base 1. CDR1 and CDR2 are drawn from the germline V gene: SGHVS, FQNEAQ. From V the trimming removes 3 bases and from J it removes 0 bases, while the gene matches leave 6 bases of the junction unaccounted for. The immunoSEQ Assay, a bias-controlled multiplex PCR, was used to amplify TCRbeta CDR3 regions from genomic DNA. From the authors' description of their analysis: Within the assay, amplification of reference gene primers was used to estimate how many nucleated cells each sample contained. To quantify the absolute abundance of each unique TCRbeta CDR3 rearrangement, sequence reads were collapsed and filtered. For each sample, productive Simpson clonality was calculated as the square root of Simpson's diversity index over productive rearrangements. TCRdb mirrors the immuneACCESS table, restricted to in-frame sequences. Some clones are absent from its copies; in checked studies, under half trace to an unresolved V gene, and the reason for the others is unknown. The V and J calls and clone size were taken over from that table, and D and trimming were inferred from the DNA. The sample records a few hundred thousand clones, roughly 87% of which are singletons. The ten largest account for 1% of the sample.

The sequence was collected from a man aged 45-65 years with active or convalescent COVID-19. The sample comprised peripheral blood. The V gene is TRBV7-8 and the J gene is TRBJ1-1, with 11 bases in between that match TRBD1. Here the CDR3 is given as CASSFGQGARLNTEAFF. The sequenced DNA is TGTGCCAGCAGCTTTGGACAGGGGGCGAGGTTGAACACTGAAGCTTTCTTT.